These 11 T cell receptor beta chains share one sample of origin, sequenced in a study of T cells in Graves' hyperthyroidism and ophthalmopathy. The source material, RNA transcripts, was used to amplify TCR beta CDR3 regions. First-round RT-PCR with HTBI primers amplified the TCR CDR3 region. MiXCR, run by TCRdb on the multiplex PCR reads, gives a single entry per CDR3 protein. The sample contains 600,000 or so distinct CDR3 sequences, about 17% of which appear only once. Sequenced sample: blood. Receptors were obtained from a woman aged 30 to 39 with Graves' hyperthyroidism.

The sample holds many counts of this clonotype. This chain uses TRBV30 with TRBJ2-3, with D hard to call. In germline, CDR1 is GTSNPN, CDR2 SVGIG (reference sequence). The V end lost 2 bases, the J end lost 6 bases, and 6 bases lay between the germline ends. The CDR3 is 11 residues long. This chain's CDR3 is CAWSIGDTQYF. CDR3 bases: TGTGCCTGGAGTATCGGGGATACGCAGTATTTT.

This clonotype was picked up many times. The chain joins TRBV20-1 to TRBJ1-3; D not resolved. In germline, CDR1 is DFQATT, CDR2 SNEGSKA (reference sequence). The CDR3 length is 14 residues. The V end lost 3 bases, the J end lost 2 bases, and 11 bases lay between the germline ends. CDR3 bases: TGCAGTGCTAGGCCAATCGGTGCTGGAAACACCATATATTTT. Protein: CSARPIGAGNTIYF.

V and J are TRBV5-1 and TRBJ1-5; the D gene is possibly TRBD1 (5 bases). CDR1 SGHRS and CDR2 YFSETQ come from the germline V gene. Deletions cut 7 bases from V and 4 bases from J, with 18 bases between. The CDR3 contains 15 residues. The chain's CDR3 is CASSPAGQTNQPQHF. The CDR3 nucleotides read TGCGCCAGCTCTCCCGCAGGGCAGACGAATCAGCCCCAGCATTTT.

The CDR3 nucleotides are TGTGCCACCGGCGGCAGGCCGGGAGGCTACACCTTC. Its translation is CATGGRPGGYTF. The chain recombines TRBV24-1 with TRBJ1-2; D is unresolved. Germline-derived CDR1 and CDR2 are KGHDR and SFDVKD. V was cut by 9 bases and J by 8 bases, with 15 bases left in between. This CDR3 has 12 amino acids.

This rearrangement joins TRBV19 to TRBJ2-7, with D perhaps being TRBD1 or TRBD2 (6 bases each). The V end was cut by 3 bases, the J end by 4 bases, with 13 bases between. The CDR3 sequence is 14 residues long. Per the germline V gene, CDR1 is LNHDA and CDR2 is SQIVND (reference sequence). The CDR3 sequence: CASSIGGTTYEQYF. In DNA form, the CDR3 reads TGTGCCAGTAGTATCGGCGGGACAACGTACGAGCAGTACTTC. Filled out from reference TRBV19 and TRBJ2-7, the complete variable domain reads DGGITQSPKYLFRKEGQNVTLSCEQNLNHDAMYWYRQDPGQGLRLIYYSQIVNDFQKGDIAEGYSVSREKKESFPLTVTSAQKNPTAFYLCASSIGGTTYEQYFGPGTRLTVT.

This clonotype appeared many times. The chain recombines TRBV5-1 with TRBJ2-2; no clear D gene. This CDR3 contains 14 residues. Trimming stripped 4 bases from V and 5 bases from J, with 12 bases between. Germline V lookup: CDR1 SGHRS, CDR2 YFSETQ. The CDR3 bases are TGCGCCAGCAGCCGAGCGTTTGATACCGGGGAGCTGTTTTTT. The encoded protein is CASSRAFDTGELFF.

This clonotype was counted ten times or more. V usage is TRBV5-1 and J usage is TRBJ2-1, with 8 bases that match TRBD1. The CDR3 loop spans 15 amino acids. CDR1 SGHRS and CDR2 YFSETQ come from the germline V gene. The V segment lost 5 bases and the J segment 8 bases; nucleotides outside the gene matches: 12. CDR3 sequence (DNA): TGCGCCAGCAGACCCTTTCAGGGGGCCTTTGATGAGCAGTTCTTC. Protein product: CASRPFQGAFDEQFF. The variable domain in full, with the rest retrieved from reference TRBV5-1 and TRBJ2-1, is KAGVTQTPRYLIKTRGQQVTLSCSPISGHRSVSWYQQTPGQGLQFLFEYFSETQRNKGNFPGRFSGRQFSNSRSEMNVSTLELGDSALYLCASRPFQGAFDEQFFGPGTRLTVL.

This chain joins TRBV7-9 and TRBJ2-1; possibly TRBD2 for D (5 bases). The length of the CDR3 is 11 residues. V was clipped by 10 bases and J by 8 bases, with 12 bases between them. Germline V gene data show CDR1 as SEHNR and CDR2 as FQNEAQ (reference sequence). This CDR3 is CATGLAYEQFF. The CDR3 DNA sequence: TGTGCCACCGGTCTAGCATATGAGCAGTTCTTC.

This clonotype occurred many times. V and J are TRBV29-1 and TRBJ2-7; the D is unclear. Trimming shortened V by 3 bases and J by 1 base, and 4 bases separated the two germline ends. The CDR3 contains 11 residues. In germline, CDR1 is SQVTM, CDR2 ANQGSEA. The CDR3 here is CSVEKSYEQYF. CDR3 coding DNA: TGCAGCGTTGAGAAGTCCTACGAGCAGTACTTC.

The chain's CDR3 is CSASIRGTSSGNTIYF. CDR3 coding DNA: TGCAGTGCTAGTATCAGGGGGACCTCCTCTGGAAACACCATATATTTT. The chain carries TRBV20-1 and TRBJ1-3, with 7 bases lining up with TRBD1. The CDR3 totals 16 residues. CDR1 is DFQATT, CDR2 SNEGSKA, per germline (reference sequence). V dropped 3 bases and J dropped 0; count of bases not matched to a gene: 8.

This clonotype was counted a few times. The chain joins TRBV28 to TRBJ1-1; D not certain. Germline CDR1 and CDR2: MDHEN and SYDVKM. The CDR3 runs to 12 residues. V lost 6 bases and J 3 bases, leaving 8 bases between the germline ends. CDR3 nucleotide sequence: TGTGCCAGCAGGGGCTTTCACACTGAAGCTTTCTTT. Its translation is CASRGFHTEAFF.